The 26 T cell receptor beta chains below were found in one sample sequenced in a study of control samples from healthy donors and cancer patients. This table comes from immunoSEQ multiplex PCR, and its TCRdb copy is limited to in-frame clones, with some not included. The data show 95,000 to 100,000 clones, roughly 90% seen once. The sample comprised blood. These TCRs come from a man aged 25 to 40 in good health.

The chain employs TRBV18 and TRBJ2-6; D may correspond to TRBD1 or TRBD2 (5 bases each). Between the trimmed V and J ends, which lost 8 bases and 13 bases, there was a span of 15 bases. Germline V CDR1 and CDR2: KGHSH, LQKENI. This CDR3 is built from 12 residues. The CDR3 region has the DNA TGTGCCAGCACCGCAGGGAGTCAGGTCCTGACTTTC. Its protein is CASTAGSQVLTF.

DNA for the CDR3: TGTGCCAGCACTTTGCGGGAGGGGGATACGCAGTATTTT. Translation: CASTLREGDTQYF. The chain joins TRBV7-2 to TRBJ2-3, with 9 positions matching TRBD2. The CDR3 covers 13 residues. The germline V gene has CDR1 SGHTA and CDR2 FQGNSA. The J segment lost 6 bases and the V segment lost 7 bases, leaving 5 bases of the junction unmatched. Supplemented by reference TRBV7-2 and TRBJ2-3, the full variable domain reads GAGVSQSPSNKVTEKGKDVELRCDPISGHTALYWYRQSLGQGLEFLIYFQGNSAPDKSGLPSDRFSAERTGGSVSTLTIQRTQQEDSAVYLCASTLREGDTQYFGPGTRLTVL.

The genes are TRBV25-1 and TRBJ2-7; 8 nucleotides align to TRBD1. The length of the CDR3 is 13 residues. CDR1 is MGHDK and CDR2 is SYGVNS in the germline V gene. The ends lost 8 bases at V and 2 bases at J; junction bases unmatched: 5. This chain's CDR3 is CASRDRSTYEQYF. CDR3 nucleotides: TGTGCCAGCCGGGACAGGAGCACCTACGAGCAGTACTTC.

The V and J genes are TRBV28 and TRBJ2-1; the match to TRBD2 covers 12 bases. The junction had 6 bases not matched to a gene; V was cut back by 6 bases and J by 6 bases. Germline CDR1 and CDR2: MDHEN and SYDVKM. This CDR3 has 15 residues. The CDR3 loop reads CASRQTSGSANEQFF. The CDR3 DNA sequence: TGTGCCAGCAGGCAGACTAGCGGGAGCGCCAATGAGCAGTTCTTC.

The V and J genes are TRBV7-9 and TRBJ2-3, with no clear D. The CDR3 has 11 residues. Trimming removed 2 bases from V and 3 bases from J, with 0 bases in between. Per the germline V gene, CDR1 is SEHNR and CDR2 is FQNEAQ (reference sequence). This CDR3 is CASSLTDTQYF. In nucleotides, the CDR3 is TGTGCCAGCAGCTTAACAGATACGCAGTATTTT.

The chain couples TRBV12-3 or TRBV12-4 to TRBJ1-2, with D unclear. Trimming removed 2 bases from V and 8 bases from J, with 12 bases in between. The CDR3 length is 13 residues. DNA of the CDR3: TGTGCCAGCAGTTTAAGAGGGCGAGGAGGCTACACCTTC. Translation gives CASSLRGRGGYTF.

This clone is a singleton in its sample. This sequence joins TRBV19 and TRBJ1-4, with TRBD1 matching 11 bases. Germline V gene lookup returns CDR1 LNHDA and CDR2 SQIVND (reference sequence). V lost 5 bases to trimming and J lost 8 bases; unmatched junction nucleotides: 10. CDR3 length: 16 residues. CDR3 bases: TGTGCCAGTAGTTTAATCCTGGGACAGGGGGAAGAAAAACTGTTTTTT. Protein product: CASSLILGQGEEKLFF. The full variable domain, its missing parts supplied by reference TRBV19 and TRBJ1-4, is DGGITQSPKYLFRKEGQNVTLSCEQNLNHDAMYWYRQDPGQGLRLIYYSQIVNDFQKGDIAEGYSVSREKKESFPLTVTSAQKNPTAFYLCASSLILGQGEEKLFFGSGTQLSVL.

The chain uses TRBV19 and TRBJ2-6; D possibly corresponds to TRBD1 (5 bases). The V end was cut by 0 bases, the J end by 2 bases, with 5 bases between. Germline V lookup: CDR1 LNHDA, CDR2 SQIVND (reference sequence). The CDR3 runs to 15 residues. CDR3 DNA: TGTGCCAGTAGTATAGACAGGGCTGGGGCCAACGTCCTGACTTTC. This sequence encodes CASSIDRAGANVLTF.

J is TRBJ1-5 and V is TRBV2; no clear D. Germline V gives CDR1 SNHLY, CDR2 FYNNEI. This CDR3 is built from 13 residues. V shed 6 bases and J shed 4 bases, with 10 bases lying between them. CDR3 loop: CASRTFGNQPQHF. CDR3 nucleotides: TGTGCCAGCAGGACATTCGGGAATCAGCCCCAGCATTTT.

This clone showed up just once. The CDR3, as DNA: TGTGCCAGTGCGGCTTCGTCAGGGGGCGGTAATTCACCCCTCCACTTT. It encodes CASAASSGGGNSPLHF. V usage is TRBV19 and J usage is TRBJ1-6; 8 nucleotides match TRBD1. The junction had 12 bases not matched to a gene; V was cut back by 8 bases and J by 6 bases. This CDR3 is built from 16 residues. In germline, CDR1 is LNHDA, CDR2 SQIVND (reference sequence).

In its sample, this clone was seen once. The V gene is TRBV24-1, the J gene TRBJ1-2; possible D gene TRBD1, 5 bases. Germline V gene sequence: CDR1 KGHDR, CDR2 SFDVKD. The CDR3 has 16 amino acids. Deletions cut 4 bases from V and 0 bases from J, with 14 bases between. The CDR3 loop is CATSDPGRGANYGYTF. CDR3 nucleotide sequence: TGTGCCACCAGTGACCCTGGGAGGGGAGCTAACTATGGCTACACCTTC.

Only one count was recorded for this clone. The chain recombines TRBV18 with TRBJ1-1; D is undetermined. V lost 3 bases to trimming and J lost 3 bases, with 11 bases between them. Germline CDR1 KGHSH, CDR2 LQKENI. The CDR3 spans 14 residues. CDR3 amino acids: CASSPSYGDTEAFF. CDR3 DNA: TGTGCCAGCTCACCCTCTTACGGGGACACTGAAGCTTTCTTT.

The rearrangement joins TRBV13 to TRBJ2-2; no firm D call. The CDR3 is 12 amino acids. Per the germline V gene, CDR1 is PRHDT and CDR2 is FYEKMQ (reference sequence). Deletions cut 5 bases from V and 6 bases from J, with 7 bases between. The CDR3 here is CASSQIPGELFF. CDR3 coding DNA: TGTGCCAGCAGCCAAATCCCCGGGGAGCTGTTTTTT.

The chain carries TRBV4-1 and TRBJ2-1; TRBD1 aligns across 7 bases. Losses at the gene ends were 2 bases for V and 6 bases for J; bases not matched to a gene: 7. The V gene's germline CDR1 is MGHRA and CDR2 YSYEKL. The CDR3 loop spans 15 amino acids. CDR3 in amino acids: CASSQTGTVGNEQFF. CDR3 nucleotides: TGCGCCAGCAGCCAAACGGGGACAGTAGGCAATGAGCAGTTCTTC.

The chain links TRBV29-1 to TRBJ1-2; D is uncertain. Per the germline V gene, CDR1 is SQVTM and CDR2 is ANQGSEA. This CDR3 contains 11 residues. Trimming removed 4 bases at V and 6 bases at J, with 9 bases between. CDR3 loop: CSVASSDGYTF. CDR3 coding DNA: TGCAGCGTTGCATCGTCCGATGGCTACACCTTC. The full variable domain, rest sourced from reference TRBV29-1 and TRBJ1-2, is SAVISQKPSRDICQRGTSLTIQCQVDSQVTMMFWYRQQPGQSLTLIATANQGSEATYESGFVIDKFPISRPNLTFSTLTVSNMSPEDSSIYLCSVASSDGYTFGSGTRLTVV.

The rearrangement uses TRBV5-1 and TRBJ2-3, with D tentatively TRBD1 or TRBD2 (5 bases each). Germline V gene data show CDR1 as SGHRS and CDR2 as YFSETQ. Trimming removed 4 bases at V and 2 bases at J, with 8 bases between. CDR3 length equals 13 residues. CDR3 DNA: TGCGCCAGCAGCCGGGACGTCACAGATACGCAGTATTTT. Translating it yields CASSRDVTDTQYF.

V is TRBV5-1 and J is TRBJ1-3; tentatively, D is TRBD1 (6 bases). Germline V lookup: CDR1 SGHRS, CDR2 YFSETQ. This CDR3 has 13 amino acids. V was shortened by 3 bases and J by 4 bases, with 8 bases between the two germline ends. DNA of the CDR3: TGCGCCAGCAGCTCAGGGGCAGGAAACACCATATATTTT. It is translated as CASSSGAGNTIYF.

V and J are TRBV2 and TRBJ1-3, with D unclear. V gave up 7 bases and J gave up 0 bases, with 10 bases separating them. The CDR3 runs 14 residues. CDR1 SNHLY and CDR2 FYNNEI come from the germline V gene. The chain's CDR3 is CASIDAASGNTIYF. For the CDR3, the DNA is TGTGCCAGCATAGACGCCGCCTCTGGAAACACCATATATTTT. The full variable domain, with the rest looked up from reference TRBV2 and TRBJ1-3, is EPEVTQTPSHQVTQMGQEVILRCVPISNHLYFYWYRQILGQKVEFLVSFYNNEISEKSEIFDDQFSVERPDGSNFTLKIRSTKLEDSAMYFCASIDAASGNTIYFGEGSWLTVV.

The chain uses TRBV4-3 and TRBJ2-7; D tentatively reads TRBD1 or TRBD2 (6 bases each). Germline V gives CDR1 LGHNA, CDR2 YSLEER. The V gene lost 0 bases and the J gene lost 5 bases, with 11 bases spanning the gap. This CDR3 has 14 amino acids. CDR3 sequence (DNA): TGCGCCAGCAGCCAAGAATTCCGGGGGCACGAGCAGTACTTC. It translates to CASSQEFRGHEQYF.

CDR3 sequence reads: CSATRGQFYTF. The CDR3 DNA reads TGCAGTGCTACGAGAGGACAGTTCTACACCTTC. The chain is built from TRBV20-1 and TRBJ1-2; D is perhaps TRBD1 (6 bases). This CDR3 contains 11 residues. Trimming removed 4 bases from V and 10 bases from J, with 13 bases in between. Germline assignment: CDR1 DFQATT and CDR2 SNEGSKA (reference sequence).

In its sample, this clone was seen once. V is TRBV10-1 and J is TRBJ1-1; D may be TRBD1 (5 bases). The CDR3 has 15 amino acids. V dropped 3 bases and J dropped 1 base, with 12 bases sitting between them. Germline assignment: CDR1 WNHNN and CDR2 SYGVQD (reference sequence). As DNA, the CDR3 is TGCGCCAGCAGTGACCCGGGACGGCCGAACACTGAAGCTTTCTTT. Amino acids: CASSDPGRPNTEAFF.

This chain connects TRBV9 to TRBJ2-7; D remains ambiguous. V was clipped by 0 bases and J by 0 bases, with 10 bases between them. The CDR3 is 15 residues long. From germline, CDR1 is SGDLS and CDR2 YYNGEE. The CDR3 bases are TGTGCCAGCAGCGTAGAGCCAGGCCTCTCCTACGAGCAGTACTTC. Protein: CASSVEPGLSYEQYF.

Only one count was recorded for this clone. The gene calls are TRBV5-4 and TRBJ2-5; the D call may be TRBD1 or TRBD2 (6 bases each). CDR3 length: 17 residues. From germline, CDR1 is SGHNT and CDR2 YYREEE (reference sequence). V was clipped by 4 bases and J by 4 bases, with 23 bases between them. The DNA for the CDR3 is TGTGCCAGCAGCCCGCTATTAACGGGGGCTCAGAGAGAGACCCAGTACTTC. Protein: CASSPLLTGAQRETQYF.

The CDR3 DNA sequence: TGCAGTGCTAGTGGAGGTCCCCCAGATACGCAGTATTTT. It codes for CSASGGPPDTQYF. The chain combines TRBV20-1 with TRBJ2-3, with a possible D match to TRBD2 (5 bases). This CDR3 has 13 residues. V lost 3 bases and J lost 4, with 11 bases in between. Per germline, CDR1 DFQATT and CDR2 SNEGSKA (reference sequence).

The CDR3 here is CASTRTFPSSYNEQFF. The CDR3 DNA is TGTGCCAGCACCCGGACATTTCCCAGCTCCTACAATGAGCAGTTCTTC. The V and J genes are TRBV27 and TRBJ2-1; tentatively, D is TRBD1 (5 bases). Germline V CDR1 and CDR2: MNHEY, SMNVEV (reference sequence). This CDR3 has 16 residues. The V and J ends lost 7 bases and 0 bases respectively, with 16 bases between them.

This chain links TRBV7-9 with TRBJ1-2; D remains unclear. Germline-derived CDR1 and CDR2 are SEHNR and FQNEAQ (reference sequence). The CDR3 spans 14 residues. Trimming removed 4 bases at V and 0 bases at J, with 9 bases between. CDR3 coding DNA: TGTGCCAGCAGCTACCCGCAAGCTAACTATGGCTACACCTTC. As protein: CASSYPQANYGYTF.